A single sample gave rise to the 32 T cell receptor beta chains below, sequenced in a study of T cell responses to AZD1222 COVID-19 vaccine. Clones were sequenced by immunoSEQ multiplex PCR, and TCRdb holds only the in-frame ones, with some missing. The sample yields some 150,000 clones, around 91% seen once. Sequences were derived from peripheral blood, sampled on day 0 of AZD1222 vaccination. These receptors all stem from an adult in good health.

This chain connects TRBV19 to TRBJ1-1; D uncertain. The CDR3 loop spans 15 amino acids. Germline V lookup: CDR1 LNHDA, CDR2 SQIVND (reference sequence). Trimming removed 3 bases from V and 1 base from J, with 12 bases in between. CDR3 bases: TGTGCCAGTAGTATGGATAGACTCCCGAACACTGAAGCTTTCTTT. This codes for CASSMDRLPNTEAFF.

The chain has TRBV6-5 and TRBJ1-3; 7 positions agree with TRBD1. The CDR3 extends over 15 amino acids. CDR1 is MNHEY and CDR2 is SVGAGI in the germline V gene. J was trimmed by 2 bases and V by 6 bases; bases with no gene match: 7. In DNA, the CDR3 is TGTGCCAGCAGGATACAGGGGTTGGCTGGAAACACCATATATTTT. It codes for CASRIQGLAGNTIYF.

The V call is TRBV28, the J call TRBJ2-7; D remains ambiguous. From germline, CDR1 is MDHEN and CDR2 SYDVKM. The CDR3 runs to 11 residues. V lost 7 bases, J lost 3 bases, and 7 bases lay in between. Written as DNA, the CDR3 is TGTGCCAGCACATCCCACTACGAGCAGTACTTC. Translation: CASTSHYEQYF. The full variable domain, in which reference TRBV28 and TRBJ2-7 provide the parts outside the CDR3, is DVKVTQSSRYLVKRTGEKVFLECVQDMDHENMFWYRQDPGLGLRLIYFSYDVKMKEKGDIPEGYSVSREKKERFSLILESASTNQTSMYLCASTSHYEQYFGPGTRLTVT.

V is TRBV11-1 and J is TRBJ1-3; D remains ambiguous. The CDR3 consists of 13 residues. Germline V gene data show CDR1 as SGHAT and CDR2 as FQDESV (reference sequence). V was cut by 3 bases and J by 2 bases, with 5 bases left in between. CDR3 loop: CASSLVTGNTIYF. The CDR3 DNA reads TGTGCCAGCAGCTTGGTTACTGGAAACACCATATATTTT.

As DNA, the CDR3 is TGTGCCAGCAGTTATCATGGGAATGGCTACACCTTC. Translated, it gives CASSYHGNGYTF. This chain uses TRBV6-5 with TRBJ1-2; D uncertain. V lost 3 bases and J lost 6, with 8 bases in between. CDR1 and CDR2 from the germline V gene are MNHEY and SVGAGI. This CDR3 region has 12 residues.

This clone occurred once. The CDR3 loop is CARTLFVGVRAPLHF. The CDR3 region has the DNA TGTGCCAGAACCCTATTCGTGGGGGTGAGAGCACCCCTCCACTTT. This chain uses TRBV5-3 with TRBJ1-6; TRBD1 is a possible D gene (5 bases). TRBV5-3 is an ORF, and what it does is uncertain. V lost 6 bases and J 11 bases, leaving 21 bases between the germline ends. CDR3 length equals 15 residues.

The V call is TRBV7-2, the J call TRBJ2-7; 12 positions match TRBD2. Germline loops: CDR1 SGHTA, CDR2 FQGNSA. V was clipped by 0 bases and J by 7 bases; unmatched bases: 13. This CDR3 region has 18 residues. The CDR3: CASSLARLAGGRGGEQYF. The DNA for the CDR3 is TGTGCCAGCAGCTTAGCTCGGCTAGCGGGAGGGCGAGGGGGTGAGCAGTACTTC.

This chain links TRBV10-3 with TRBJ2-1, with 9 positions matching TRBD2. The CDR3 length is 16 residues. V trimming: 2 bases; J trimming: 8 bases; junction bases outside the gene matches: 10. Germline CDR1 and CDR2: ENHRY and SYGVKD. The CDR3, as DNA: TGTGCCATCAGTGAGAGGGTTAGCGGGAGTGGGTATGAGCAGTTCTTC. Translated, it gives CAISERVSGSGYEQFF.

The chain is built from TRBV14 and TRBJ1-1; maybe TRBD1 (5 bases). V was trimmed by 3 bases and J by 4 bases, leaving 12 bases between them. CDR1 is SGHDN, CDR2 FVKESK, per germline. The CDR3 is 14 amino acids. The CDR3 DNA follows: TGTGCCAGCAGCCAGACCAGGGCGGTCACTGAAGCTTTCTTT. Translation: CASSQTRAVTEAFF.

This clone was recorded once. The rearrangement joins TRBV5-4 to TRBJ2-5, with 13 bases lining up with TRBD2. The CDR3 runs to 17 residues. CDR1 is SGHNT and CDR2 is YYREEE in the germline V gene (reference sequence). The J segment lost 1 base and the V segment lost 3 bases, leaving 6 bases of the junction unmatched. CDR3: CASSYRLAGGPQETQYF. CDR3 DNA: TGTGCCAGCAGCTACCGACTAGCGGGAGGCCCCCAAGAGACCCAGTACTTC. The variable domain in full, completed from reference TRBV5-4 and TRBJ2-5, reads ETGVTQSPTHLIKTRGQQVTLRCSSQSGHNTVSWYQQALGQGPQFIFQYYREEENGRGNFPPRFSGLQFPNYSSELNVNALELDDSALYLCASSYRLAGGPQETQYFGPGTRLLVL.

The CDR3, as DNA: TGTGCCAGCAGCTTGGGACAGTTTTCCTACAATGAGCAGTTCTTC. It codes for CASSLGQFSYNEQFF. V is TRBV7-8 and J is TRBJ2-1; 7 nucleotides align to TRBD1. V gave up 3 bases and J gave up 1 base; unmatched junction bases: 3. CDR1 and CDR2 (germline): SGHVS, FQNEAQ. This CDR3 is built from 15 residues.

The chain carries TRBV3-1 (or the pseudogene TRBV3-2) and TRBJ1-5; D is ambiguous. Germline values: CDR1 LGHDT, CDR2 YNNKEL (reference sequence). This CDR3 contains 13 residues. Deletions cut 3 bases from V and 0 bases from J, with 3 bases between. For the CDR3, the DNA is TGTGCCAGCAGCCATAATAGCAATCAGCCCCAGCATTTT. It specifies CASSHNSNQPQHF.

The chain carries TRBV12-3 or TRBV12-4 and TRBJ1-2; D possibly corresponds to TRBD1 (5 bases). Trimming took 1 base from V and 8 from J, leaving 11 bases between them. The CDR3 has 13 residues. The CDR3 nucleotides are TGTGCCAGCAGTTTAGGAAGGGGAGGAGGCTACACCTTC. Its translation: CASSLGRGGGYTF.

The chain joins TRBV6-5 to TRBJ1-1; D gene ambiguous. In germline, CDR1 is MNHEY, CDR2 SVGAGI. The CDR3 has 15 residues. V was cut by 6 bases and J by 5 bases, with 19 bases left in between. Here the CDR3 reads CASRRLTLGGTEAFF. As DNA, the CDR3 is TGTGCCAGCAGAAGGCTAACTCTAGGAGGGACTGAAGCTTTCTTT.

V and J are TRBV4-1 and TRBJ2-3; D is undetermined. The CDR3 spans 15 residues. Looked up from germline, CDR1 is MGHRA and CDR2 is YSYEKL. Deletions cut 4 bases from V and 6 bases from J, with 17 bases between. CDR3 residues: CASSPGPFLGDTQYF. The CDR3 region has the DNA TGCGCCAGCAGCCCCGGACCCTTCTTGGGGGATACGCAGTATTTT.

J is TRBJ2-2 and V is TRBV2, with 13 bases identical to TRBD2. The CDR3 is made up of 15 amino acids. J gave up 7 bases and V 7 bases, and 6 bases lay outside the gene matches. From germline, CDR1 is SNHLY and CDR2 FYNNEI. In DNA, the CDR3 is TGTGCCAGCAAAGGACTAGCGGGAGTGGACGGGGAGCTGTTTTTT. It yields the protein CASKGLAGVDGELFF. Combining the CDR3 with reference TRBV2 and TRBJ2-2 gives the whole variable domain EPEVTQTPSHQVTQMGQEVILRCVPISNHLYFYWYRQILGQKVEFLVSFYNNEISEKSEIFDDQFSVERPDGSNFTLKIRSTKLEDSAMYFCASKGLAGVDGELFFGEGSRLTVL.

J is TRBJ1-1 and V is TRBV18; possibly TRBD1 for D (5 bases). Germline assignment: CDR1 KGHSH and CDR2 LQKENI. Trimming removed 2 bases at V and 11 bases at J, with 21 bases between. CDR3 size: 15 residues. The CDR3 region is CASSPMVMGDRGAFF. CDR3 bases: TGTGCCAGCTCACCAATGGTTATGGGGGACCGCGGGGCTTTCTTT.

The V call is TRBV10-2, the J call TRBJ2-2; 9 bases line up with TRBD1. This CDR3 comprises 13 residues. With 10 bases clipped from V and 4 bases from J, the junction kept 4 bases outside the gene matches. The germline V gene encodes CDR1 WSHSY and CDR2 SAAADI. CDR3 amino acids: CATKDRGTGELFF. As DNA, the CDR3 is TGCGCCACCAAGGACAGGGGCACCGGGGAGCTGTTTTTT.

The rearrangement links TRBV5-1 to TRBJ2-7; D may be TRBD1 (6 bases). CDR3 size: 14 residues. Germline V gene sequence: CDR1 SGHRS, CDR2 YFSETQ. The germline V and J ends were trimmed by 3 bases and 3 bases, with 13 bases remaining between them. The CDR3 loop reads CASSWAAGVYEQYF. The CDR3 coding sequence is TGCGCCAGCAGCTGGGCGGCAGGGGTCTACGAGCAGTACTTC.

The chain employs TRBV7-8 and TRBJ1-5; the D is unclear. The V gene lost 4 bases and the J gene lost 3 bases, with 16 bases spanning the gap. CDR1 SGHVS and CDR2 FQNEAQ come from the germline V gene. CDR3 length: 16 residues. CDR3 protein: CASSSKRGMNNQPQHF. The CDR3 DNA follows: TGTGCCAGCAGCTCAAAGCGGGGTATGAACAATCAGCCCCAGCATTTT.

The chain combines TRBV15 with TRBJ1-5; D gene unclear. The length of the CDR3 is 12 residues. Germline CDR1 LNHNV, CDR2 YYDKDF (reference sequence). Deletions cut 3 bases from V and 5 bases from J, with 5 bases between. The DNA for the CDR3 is TGTGCCACCAGCAGCTGGGATCAGCCCCAGCATTTT. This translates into CATSSWDQPQHF.

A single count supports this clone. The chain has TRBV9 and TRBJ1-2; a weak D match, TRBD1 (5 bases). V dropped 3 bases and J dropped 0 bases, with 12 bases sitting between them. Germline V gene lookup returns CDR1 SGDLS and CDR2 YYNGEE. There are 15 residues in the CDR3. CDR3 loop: CASSAGTFSNYGYTF. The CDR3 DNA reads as TGTGCCAGCAGCGCCGGGACTTTTTCTAACTATGGCTACACCTTC.

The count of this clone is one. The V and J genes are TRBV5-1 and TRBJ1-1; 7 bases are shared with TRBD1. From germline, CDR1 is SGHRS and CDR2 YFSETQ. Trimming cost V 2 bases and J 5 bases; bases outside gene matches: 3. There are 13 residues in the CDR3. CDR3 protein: CASSFQGGTEAFF. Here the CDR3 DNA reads TGCGCCAGCAGCTTCCAGGGGGGGACTGAAGCTTTCTTT.

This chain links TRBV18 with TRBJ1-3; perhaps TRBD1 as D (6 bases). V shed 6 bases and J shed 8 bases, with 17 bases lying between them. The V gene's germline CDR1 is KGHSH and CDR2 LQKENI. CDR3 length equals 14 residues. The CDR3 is CASSLGTGRDTIYF. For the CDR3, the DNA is TGTGCCAGCTCGCTCGGAACAGGGCGTGACACCATATATTTT.

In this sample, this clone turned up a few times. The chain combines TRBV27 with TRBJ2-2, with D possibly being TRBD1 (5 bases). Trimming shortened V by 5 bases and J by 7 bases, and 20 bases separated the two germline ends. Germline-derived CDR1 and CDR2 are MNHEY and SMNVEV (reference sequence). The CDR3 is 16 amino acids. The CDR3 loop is CASSGLGRTSGGELFF. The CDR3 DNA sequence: TGTGCCAGCAGTGGGCTAGGGCGGACATCGGGCGGGGAGCTGTTTTTT.

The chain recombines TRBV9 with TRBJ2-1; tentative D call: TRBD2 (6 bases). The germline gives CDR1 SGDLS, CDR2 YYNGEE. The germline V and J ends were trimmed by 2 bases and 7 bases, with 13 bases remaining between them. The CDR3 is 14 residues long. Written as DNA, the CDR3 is TGTGCCAGCAGCGTTCATCCTAGCGTGAATGAGCAGTTCTTC. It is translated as CASSVHPSVNEQFF.

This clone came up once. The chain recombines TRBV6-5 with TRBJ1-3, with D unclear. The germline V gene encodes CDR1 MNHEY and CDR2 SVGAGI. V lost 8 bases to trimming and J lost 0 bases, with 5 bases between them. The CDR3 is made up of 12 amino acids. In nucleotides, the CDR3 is TGTGCCAGCCGGGGCTCTGGAAACACCATATATTTT. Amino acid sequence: CASRGSGNTIYF.

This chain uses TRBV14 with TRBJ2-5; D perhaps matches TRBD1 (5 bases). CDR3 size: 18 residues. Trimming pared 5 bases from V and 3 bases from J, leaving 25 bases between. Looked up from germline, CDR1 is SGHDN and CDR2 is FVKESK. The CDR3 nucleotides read TGTGCCAGCAGCAAGGGGCACTACAGAAGGAAACCGGAAGAGACCCAGTACTTC. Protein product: CASSKGHYRRKPEETQYF.

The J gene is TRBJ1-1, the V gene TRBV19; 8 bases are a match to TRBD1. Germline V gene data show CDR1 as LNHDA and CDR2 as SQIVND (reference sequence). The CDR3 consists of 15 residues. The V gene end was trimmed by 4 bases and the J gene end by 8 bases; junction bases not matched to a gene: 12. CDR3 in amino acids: CASSTNLGQGGEAFF. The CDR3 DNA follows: TGTGCCAGTAGTACCAACCTCGGACAGGGTGGGGAAGCTTTCTTT.

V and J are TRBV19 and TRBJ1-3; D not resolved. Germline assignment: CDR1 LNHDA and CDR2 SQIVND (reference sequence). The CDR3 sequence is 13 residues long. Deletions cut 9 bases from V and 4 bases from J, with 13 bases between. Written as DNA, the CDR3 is TGTGCCAGCTCCAGAGGTCGAGGAAACACCATATATTTT. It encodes CASSRGRGNTIYF.

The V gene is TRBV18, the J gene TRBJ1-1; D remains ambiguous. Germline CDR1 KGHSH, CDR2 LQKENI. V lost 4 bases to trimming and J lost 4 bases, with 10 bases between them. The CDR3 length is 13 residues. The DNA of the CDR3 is TGTGCCAGCTCACATGGGGAGGGCACTGAAGCTTTCTTT. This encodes CASSHGEGTEAFF.

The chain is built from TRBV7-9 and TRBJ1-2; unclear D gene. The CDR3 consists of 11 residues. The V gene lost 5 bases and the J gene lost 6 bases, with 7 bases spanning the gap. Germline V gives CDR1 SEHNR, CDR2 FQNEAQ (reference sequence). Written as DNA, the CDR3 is TGTGCCAGCAGCGGGCTAGATGGCTACACCTTC. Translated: CASSGLDGYTF.